Sequencing of this T cell receptor (beta chain) was carried out in a study of CD8 T cells in ankylosing spondylitis. One entry per CDR3 protein, called by TCRdb with MiXCR from the 5' RACE reads. The repertoire holds fewer than 250,000 distinct CDR3 sequences, approximately 10% seen once, with around 3% in the top ten. This clonotype was observed many times. The CDR3 spans 13 residues. CDR1 SEHNR and CDR2 FQNEAQ come from the germline V gene (reference sequence). Between the trimmed V and J ends, which lost 7 bases and 7 bases, there was a span of 16 bases. This chain links TRBV7-9 with TRBJ1-1; perhaps TRBD1 as D (6 bases). The sample comprised blood, either unsorted or a sorted T cell fraction (not recorded which). The receptor's source is a male donor with ankylosing spondylitis or in good health (not recorded which). The CDR3 region is CASTAGGHREAFF. CDR3 coding DNA: TGTGCCAGCACCGCCGGGGGCCACCGTGAAGCTTTCTTT.